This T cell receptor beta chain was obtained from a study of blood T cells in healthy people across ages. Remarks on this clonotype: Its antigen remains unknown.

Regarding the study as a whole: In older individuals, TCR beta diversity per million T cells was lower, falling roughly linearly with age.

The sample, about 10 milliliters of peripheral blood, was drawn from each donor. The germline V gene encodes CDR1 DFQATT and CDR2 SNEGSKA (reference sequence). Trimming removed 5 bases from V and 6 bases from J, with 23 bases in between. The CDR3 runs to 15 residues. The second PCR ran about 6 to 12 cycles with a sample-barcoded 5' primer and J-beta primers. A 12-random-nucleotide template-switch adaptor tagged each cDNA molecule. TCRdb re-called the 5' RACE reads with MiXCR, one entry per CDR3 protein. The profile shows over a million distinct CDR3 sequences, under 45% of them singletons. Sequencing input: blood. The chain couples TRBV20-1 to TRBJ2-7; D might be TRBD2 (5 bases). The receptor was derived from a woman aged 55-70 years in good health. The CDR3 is CSAPTLVDPFGEQYF. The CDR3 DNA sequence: TGCAGTGCTCCGACACTAGTAGATCCCTTCGGCGAGCAGTACTTC.